This T cell receptor beta chain was recovered during a study of identical twins. Unique molecular identifiers were in the cDNA, with template-switch universal primer binding. TCRdb ran MiXCR on the 5' RACE reads and lists one entry per CDR3 protein. The repertoire consists of approximately 630,000 distinct CDR3 sequences, with about 7% occurring once and the leading ten covering about 1.5%. The CDR3 length is 14 residues. Germline assignment: CDR1 KGHSH and CDR2 LQKENI. With 5 bases clipped from V and 5 bases from J, the junction kept 6 bases outside the gene matches. This clonotype has more than one count but fewer than ten. Its antigen is currently unknown. Findings and limits, study-wide: Out-of-frame alpha sequences common to twins were enriched for low generation probability.

This sample was also put to use in a study of yellow fever vaccine responses in identical twins.

The chain employs TRBV18 and TRBJ2-7, with 10 bases that match TRBD1. The origin of this receptor is a young woman in good health. The sequencing input was PBMCs. The CDR3 protein is CASSAGQGFNEQYF. The CDR3 region has the DNA TGTGCCAGCTCAGCGGGACAGGGGTTCAACGAGCAGTACTTC.